A selection of T cell receptor beta chains follows, all from one sample in a study of spatial heterogeneity in lung cancer. TCRdb passed the 5' RACE reads through MiXCR, listing each CDR3 protein once. The profile shows about 85,000 distinct CDR3 sequences, approximately 20% of them singletons. The material was PBMCs, obtained at surgery. Receptor source: a male donor with early-stage non-small cell lung cancer. The conserved cysteine and the conserved F or W are not part of the CDR3 here. A D gene is named only where the DNA matches it firmly.

CDR3aa | len | j_gene | v_gene | d_gene
ASSLASGGHRNTIY | 14 | TRBJ1-3 | TRBV28 | .
ASSLGGHETQY | 11 | TRBJ2-5 | TRBV5-4 | .
ASSLAAGAGEQY | 12 | TRBJ2-7 | TRBV27 | .
ASRLVPTDTQY | 11 | TRBJ2-3 | TRBV27 | .
ASNLGGSSYNEQF | 13 | TRBJ2-1 | TRBV5-1 | TRBD2
ASSGGRDTEAF | 11 | TRBJ1-1 | TRBV18 | .
ATSRDWMTGKTLGNTIY | 17 | TRBJ1-3 | TRBV15 | TRBD1
ASSQMTGEVGTQY | 13 | TRBJ2-5 | TRBV4-2 | .
ASTVGAGDEQF | 11 | TRBJ2-1 | TRBV7-9 | .
ASEGGFYNEQF | 11 | TRBJ2-1 | TRBV11-3 | .
ASSLGAGELF | 10 | TRBJ2-2 | TRBV7-8 | .
ATSRPLVGYTDTQY | 14 | TRBJ2-3 | TRBV15 | .
SVEDSATNEKLF | 12 | TRBJ1-4 | TRBV29-1 | .
ASSLTGSETQY | 11 | TRBJ2-5 | TRBV11-3 | .
ASSSLLWGEGTEAF | 14 | TRBJ1-1 | TRBV27 | .
AISPGLAVWDTQY | 13 | TRBJ2-3 | TRBV10-3 | TRBD2
ASRGMSGLHINTGELF | 16 | TRBJ2-2 | TRBV6-5 | .
ASSPLASGPLGANVLT | 16 | TRBJ2-6 | TRBV18 | TRBD2
ASSRQGSHGF | 10 | TRBJ2-1 | TRBV6-6 | TRBD1
ATLGTGPTDTQY | 12 | TRBJ2-3 | TRBV27 | TRBD1
ASSLTRQWNTEAF | 13 | TRBJ1-1 | TRBV7-8 | .
SARDGYRNYGYT | 12 | TRBJ1-2 | TRBV20-1 | .
ASSSGQGDQPQH | 12 | TRBJ1-5 | TRBV27 | TRBD1
SALAPGSNQPQH | 12 | TRBJ1-5 | TRBV20-1 | .
ASSRLTGAQETQY | 13 | TRBJ2-5 | TRBV3-1 | TRBD1
ASRPGLAGEEQF | 12 | TRBJ2-1 | TRBV6-5 | TRBD2
ASSATSGSSRQF | 12 | TRBJ2-1 | TRBV7-3 | TRBD2
SARVSRRNTEAF | 12 | TRBJ1-1 | TRBV20-1 | .
ASSLSRTSGDPETQY | 15 | TRBJ2-5 | TRBV4-3 | TRBD2
ASSLVTNTEAF | 11 | TRBJ1-1 | TRBV7-2 | .
SARDKGGQETQY | 12 | TRBJ2-5 | TRBV20-1 | .